Listed here is a single T cell receptor (beta chain). Its antigen remains unknown. Data came from immunoSEQ multiplex PCR; TCRdb stores just in-frame clones and leaves some out. The sample contains roughly 50,000 clones, around 90% of which appear only once. The record originates from a study of OX40 agonist ivuxolimab in advanced cancers. At the level of the study: Earlier anti-PD-1, anti-PD-L1 or anti-CTLA-4 therapy was permitted; around 40% had received some.

General observations from the study: CD8+ T cells showed, on average, more clonal expansion than CD4+ cells.

Germline V lookup: CDR1 MNHEY, CDR2 SMNVEV (reference sequence). There are 15 residues in the CDR3. The V end lost 8 bases, the J end lost 5 bases, and 19 bases lay between the germline ends. J is TRBJ2-1 and V is TRBV27, with a possible D match to TRBD1 (6 bases). This material consisted of CD4+ or CD8+ T cells sorted from blood, taken in a trial of the OX40 agonist ivuxolimab. This clonotype was sampled from an adult with an advanced solid tumor such as melanoma, head and neck, liver or kidney cancer. Here the CDR3 DNA reads TGTGCCAGCTCCTCCAACAGGGTTATAGACAATGAGCAGTTCTTC. Its translation: CASSSNRVIDNEQFF.